This TCR beta chain was sequenced for a study of shared T cell receptors in the human thymus. Data came from immunoSEQ multiplex PCR; TCRdb stores just in-frame clones and leaves some out. Altogether about 660,000 clones are present, approximately 87% being singletons, with the ten largest covering around 0.0099%. Trimming removed 7 bases from V and 3 bases from J, with 28 bases in between. This CDR3 contains 18 residues. Germline CDR1 MDHEN, CDR2 SYDVKM. The same specimen was also included in a second study, on human thymus T cells. That paper states: Donor material was obtained from healthy Finnish infants undergoing corrective surgery for congenital heart defects. Corrective heart surgery yielded resections, and these provided the thymus tissue. Across thymic and blood repertoires, the usage of V and J genes appeared to be biased. Thymic TCR repertoires of unrelated people reportedly overlapped highly.

The TCR comes from a boy under two years old with a congenital heart defect. Source material: thymocytes. This chain uses TRBV28 with TRBJ2-7, with D maybe TRBD1 (6 bases). This chain's CDR3 is CASTQQGRGASTYYEQYF. In DNA form, the CDR3 reads TGTGCCAGCACCCAACAGGGACGAGGGGCCTCAACCTACTACGAGCAGTACTTC.